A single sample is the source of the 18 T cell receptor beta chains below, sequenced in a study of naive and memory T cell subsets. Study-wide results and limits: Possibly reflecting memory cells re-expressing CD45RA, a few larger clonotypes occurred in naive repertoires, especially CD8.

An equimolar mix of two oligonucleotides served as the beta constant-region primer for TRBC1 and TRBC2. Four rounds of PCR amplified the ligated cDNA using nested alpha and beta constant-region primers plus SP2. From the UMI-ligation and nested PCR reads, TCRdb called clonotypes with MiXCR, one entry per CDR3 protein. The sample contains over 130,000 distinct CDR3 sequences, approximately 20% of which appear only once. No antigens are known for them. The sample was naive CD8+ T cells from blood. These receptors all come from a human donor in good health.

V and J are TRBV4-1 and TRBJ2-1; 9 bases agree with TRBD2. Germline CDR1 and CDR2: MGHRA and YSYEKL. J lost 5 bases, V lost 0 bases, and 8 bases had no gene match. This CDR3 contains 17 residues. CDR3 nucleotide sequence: TGCGCCAGCAGCCAAGATATAGCGGGAGAATGGGACAATGAGCAGTTCTTC. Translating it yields CASSQDIAGEWDNEQFF.

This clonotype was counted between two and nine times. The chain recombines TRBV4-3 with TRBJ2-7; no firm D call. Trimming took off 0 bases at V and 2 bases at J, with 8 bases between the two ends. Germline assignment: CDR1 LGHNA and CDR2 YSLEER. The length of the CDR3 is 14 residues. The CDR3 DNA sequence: TGCGCCAGCAGCCAAGAGGGCAGCGCCTACGAGCAGTACTTC. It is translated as CASSQEGSAYEQYF.

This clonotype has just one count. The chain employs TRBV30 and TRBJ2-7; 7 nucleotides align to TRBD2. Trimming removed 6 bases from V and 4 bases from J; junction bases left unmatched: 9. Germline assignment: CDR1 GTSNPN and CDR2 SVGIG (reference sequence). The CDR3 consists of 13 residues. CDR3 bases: TGTGCCTGCACACGACTAGCCGAATACGAGCAGTACTTC. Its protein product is CACTRLAEYEQYF.

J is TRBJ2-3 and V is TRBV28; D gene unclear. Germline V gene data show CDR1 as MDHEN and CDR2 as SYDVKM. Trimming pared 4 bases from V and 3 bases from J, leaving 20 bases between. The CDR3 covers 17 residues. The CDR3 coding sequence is TGTGCCAGCAGTTCCCCGGTTTGGGCAGTCAGTACAGATACGCAGTATTTT. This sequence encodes CASSSPVWAVSTDTQYF.

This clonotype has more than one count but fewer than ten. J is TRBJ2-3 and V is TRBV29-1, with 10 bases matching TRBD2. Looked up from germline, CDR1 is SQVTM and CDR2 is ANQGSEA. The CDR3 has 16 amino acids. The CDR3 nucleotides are TGCAGGCCGGTAAGCGGGAGGGCCGCTAGGGCAGATACGCAGTATTTT. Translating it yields CRPVSGRAARADTQYF.

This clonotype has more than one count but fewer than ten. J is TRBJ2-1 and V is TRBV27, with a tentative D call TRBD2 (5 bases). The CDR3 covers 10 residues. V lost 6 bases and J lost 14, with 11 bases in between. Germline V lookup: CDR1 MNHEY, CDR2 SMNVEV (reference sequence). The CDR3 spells CASRNVGEFF. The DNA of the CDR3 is TGTGCCAGCAGAAACGTCGGGGAGTTCTTC.

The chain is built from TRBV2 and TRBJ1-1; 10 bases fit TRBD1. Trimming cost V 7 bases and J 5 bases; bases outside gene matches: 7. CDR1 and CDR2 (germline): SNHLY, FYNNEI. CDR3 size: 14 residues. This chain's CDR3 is CASTPGQGRTEAFF. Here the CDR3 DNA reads TGTGCCAGCACTCCGGGACAGGGGCGGACTGAAGCTTTCTTT.

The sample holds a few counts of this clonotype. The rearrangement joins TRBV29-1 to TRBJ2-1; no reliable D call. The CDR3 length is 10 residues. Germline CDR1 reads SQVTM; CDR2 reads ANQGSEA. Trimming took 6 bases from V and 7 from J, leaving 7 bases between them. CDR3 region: CSVVQNEQFF. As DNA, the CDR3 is TGCAGCGTAGTTCAGAATGAGCAGTTCTTC.

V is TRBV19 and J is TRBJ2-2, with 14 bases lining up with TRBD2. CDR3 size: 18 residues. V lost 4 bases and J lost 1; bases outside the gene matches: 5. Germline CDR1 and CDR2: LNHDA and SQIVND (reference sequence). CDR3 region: CASSTRTSGRWNTGELFF. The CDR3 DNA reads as TGTGCCAGTAGTACTCGGACTAGCGGGAGGTGGAACACCGGGGAGCTGTTTTTT.

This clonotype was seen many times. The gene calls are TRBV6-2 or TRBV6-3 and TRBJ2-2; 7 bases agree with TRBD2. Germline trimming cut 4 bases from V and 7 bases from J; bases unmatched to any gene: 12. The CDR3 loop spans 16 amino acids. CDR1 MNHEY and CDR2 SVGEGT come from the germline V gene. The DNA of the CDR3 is TGTGCCAGCAGTTTGGCGGCTAGCGGAACCAACGGGGAGCTGTTTTTT. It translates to CASSLAASGTNGELFF.

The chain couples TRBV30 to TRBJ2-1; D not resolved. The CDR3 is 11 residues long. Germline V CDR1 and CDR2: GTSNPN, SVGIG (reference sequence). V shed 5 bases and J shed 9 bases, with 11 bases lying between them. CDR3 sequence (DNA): TGTGCCTGGCAGTTGGGCCTTGAGCAGTTCTTC. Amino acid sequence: CAWQLGLEQFF.

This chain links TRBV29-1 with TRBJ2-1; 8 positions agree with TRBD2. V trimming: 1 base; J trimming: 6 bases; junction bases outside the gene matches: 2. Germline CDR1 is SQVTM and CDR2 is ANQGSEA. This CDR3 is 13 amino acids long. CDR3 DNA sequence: TGCAGCGTTGAAGGGACTAGCAGCAATGAGCAGTTCTTC. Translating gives CSVEGTSSNEQFF.

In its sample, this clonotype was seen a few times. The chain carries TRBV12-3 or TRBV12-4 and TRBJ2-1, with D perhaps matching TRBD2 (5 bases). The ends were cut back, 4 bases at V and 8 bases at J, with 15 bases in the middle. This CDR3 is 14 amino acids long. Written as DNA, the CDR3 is TGTGCCAGCAGTTCTACGGACGAGAGGGATGAGCAGTTCTTC. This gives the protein CASSSTDERDEQFF.

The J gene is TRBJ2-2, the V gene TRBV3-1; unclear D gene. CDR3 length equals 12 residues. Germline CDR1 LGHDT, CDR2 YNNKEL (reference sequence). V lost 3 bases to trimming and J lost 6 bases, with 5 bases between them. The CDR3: CASSQGSGELFF. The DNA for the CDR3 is TGTGCCAGCAGCCAGGGGTCCGGGGAGCTGTTTTTT.

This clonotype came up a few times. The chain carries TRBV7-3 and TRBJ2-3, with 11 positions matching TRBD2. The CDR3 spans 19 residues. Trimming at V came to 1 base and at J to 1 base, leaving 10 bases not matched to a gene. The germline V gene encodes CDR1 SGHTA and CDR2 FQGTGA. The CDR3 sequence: CASSLSSASGRFGTDTQYF. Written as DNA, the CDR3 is TGTGCCAGCAGCTTAAGTTCGGCTAGCGGGAGGTTCGGCACAGATACGCAGTATTTT.

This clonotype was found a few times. CDR3 region: CASSYGQRGFYGYTF. In DNA form, the CDR3 reads TGTGCCAGCAGTTACGGTCAGCGGGGCTTCTATGGCTACACCTTC. The V gene is TRBV6-5, the J gene TRBJ1-2, with D maybe TRBD1 (5 bases). Per germline, CDR1 MNHEY and CDR2 SVGAGI. The CDR3 totals 15 residues. V was shortened by 2 bases and J by 4 bases, with 14 bases between the two germline ends.

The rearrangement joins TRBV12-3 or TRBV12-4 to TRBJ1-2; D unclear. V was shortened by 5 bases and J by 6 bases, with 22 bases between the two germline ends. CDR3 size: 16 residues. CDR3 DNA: TGTGCCAGCAGTCCTAAGACCACGGAGCATTTTGATGGCTACACCTTC. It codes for CASSPKTTEHFDGYTF.

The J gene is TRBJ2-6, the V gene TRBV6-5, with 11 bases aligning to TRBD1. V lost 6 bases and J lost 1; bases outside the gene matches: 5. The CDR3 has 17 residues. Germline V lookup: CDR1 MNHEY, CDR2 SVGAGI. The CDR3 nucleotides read TGTGCCAGCAGCCCGGACAGGGGGCTATCTGGGGCCAACGTCCTGACTTTC. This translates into CASSPDRGLSGANVLTF.